The present entry profiles one T cell receptor (beta chain) with its context. Its matching antigen is unknown. Germline V lookup: CDR1 MDHEN, CDR2 SYDVKM. V lost 4 bases and J lost 1, with 7 bases in between. The CDR3 loop spans 13 amino acids. This sample is part of a study of cytomegalovirus exposure and HLA in healthy donors. Study findings and constraints: Researchers reported that a few CMV-associated chains were confirmed in vitro as CMV antigen-specific. It was around 160 TCR beta chains that were listed as cytomegalovirus-associated.

Repertoires were generated with immunoSEQ multiplex PCR, while TCRdb's copy carries only in-frame clones and drops some. Among roughly 56,000 clones, just under 95% were seen once, and the ten largest hold about 2.1%. This clonotype was sampled from a man between 18 and 29 years old in good health and CMV-seronegative. Sequencing was performed on PBMCs. The rearrangement joins TRBV28 to TRBJ1-1; D perhaps matches TRBD1 (5 bases). The chain's CDR3 is CASSWGRNTEAFF. The CDR3 DNA reads as TGTGCCAGCAGTTGGGGCAGGAACACTGAAGCTTTCTTT. Looking up the rest from reference TRBV28 and TRBJ1-1 gives the full variable domain: DVKVTQSSRYLVKRTGEKVFLECVQDMDHENMFWYRQDPGLGLRLIYFSYDVKMKEKGDIPEGYSVSREKKERFSLILESASTNQTSMYLCASSWGRNTEAFFGQGTRLTVV.